Below are 9 T cell receptor beta chains sequenced from a single sample in a study of T-cell reconstitution after alpha-beta-depleted transplantation in children. Preparation of the TCRbeta library was carried out with unique molecular identifiers. TCRdb processed the PCR reads anew with MiXCR; each CDR3 protein has one entry. The profile covers 600,000 to 700,000 distinct CDR3 sequences, with approximately 15% appearing a single time and 1.1% taken by the ten largest. Sequenced here: PBMCs from the stem cell graft donor, sampled from the stem cell graft. These TCRs come from a human donor who donated a stem cell graft to a child with acute myeloid leukemia.

This clonotype showed up many times. The CDR3 reads CSARSPGTGGQPQHF. In DNA, the CDR3 is TGCAGTGCTAGATCCCCCGGGACAGGGGGGCAGCCCCAGCATTTT. V usage is TRBV20-1 and J usage is TRBJ1-5, with 11 bases lining up with TRBD1. The ends lost 2 bases at V and 7 bases at J; junction bases unmatched: 7. The CDR3 contains 15 residues. Germline CDR1 reads DFQATT; CDR2 reads SNEGSKA (reference sequence).

The chain combines TRBV3-1 with TRBJ2-3, with 10 positions matching TRBD2. The V and J ends lost 8 bases and 4 bases, in that order; junction bases with no gene match: 6. The CDR3 loop spans 14 amino acids. Germline CDR1 is LGHDT and CDR2 is YNNKEL (reference sequence). CDR3 amino acids: CASAAGGPPDTQYF. The CDR3 DNA sequence: TGTGCCAGCGCAGCGGGGGGGCCTCCAGATACGCAGTATTTT.

This clonotype was counted between two and nine times. This CDR3 is CASRDRGLYNSGNTIYF. CDR3 in DNA: TGTGCCAGCAGAGACAGGGGCCTCTATAACTCTGGAAACACCATATATTTT. The rearrangement links TRBV6-1 to TRBJ1-3; 8 bases agree with TRBD1. Germline-derived CDR1 and CDR2 are MNHNS and SASEGT. The CDR3 length is 17 residues. The V and J ends lost 6 bases and 0 bases, in that order; junction bases with no gene match: 10.

This clonotype was seen repeatedly, ten times or more. The rearrangement links TRBV7-2 to TRBJ2-1; 10 bases agree with TRBD1. Losses at the gene ends were 6 bases for V and 7 bases for J; bases not matched to a gene: 6. CDR1 and CDR2 from the germline V gene are SGHTA and FQGNSA. The length of the CDR3 is 14 residues. CDR3 DNA: TGTGCCAGCAGTCGACAGGGGGCGTTGAATGAGCAGTTCTTC. It yields the protein CASSRQGALNEQFF. The variable domain in full, with the rest retrieved from reference TRBV7-2 and TRBJ2-1, is GAGVSQSPSNKVTEKGKDVELRCDPISGHTALYWYRQSLGQGLEFLIYFQGNSAPDKSGLPSDRFSAERTGGSVSTLTIQRTQQEDSAVYLCASSRQGALNEQFFGPGTRLTVL.

This clonotype was counted between two and nine times. The chain combines TRBV6-1 with TRBJ2-5, with a weak D call TRBD1 (6 bases). V was cut by 5 bases and J by 4 bases, with 14 bases left in between. Germline loops: CDR1 MNHNS, CDR2 SASEGT. This CDR3 spans 14 amino acids. CDR3 sequence (DNA): TGTGCCAGCAGTCCCCGGACAGAGGGAGAGACCCAGTACTTC. It yields the protein CASSPRTEGETQYF.

This chain links TRBV14 with TRBJ2-7; D is ambiguous. CDR1 is SGHDN and CDR2 is FVKESK in the germline V gene. There are 12 residues in the CDR3. The ends were cut back, 0 bases at V and 5 bases at J, with 5 bases in the middle. The CDR3 is CASSQDRDEQYF. Written as DNA, the CDR3 is TGTGCCAGCAGCCAAGATCGGGACGAGCAGTACTTC.

This clonotype was observed many times. DNA of the CDR3: TGTGCCAGCAGTTCTAGGGACAGGGCTTACAATGAGCAGTTCTTC. This translates into CASSSRDRAYNEQFF. This chain links TRBV7-8 with TRBJ2-1; 9 nucleotides agree with TRBD1. The CDR3 consists of 15 residues. Trimming took 6 bases from V and 4 from J; bases not matched to a gene: 7. CDR1 is SGHVS and CDR2 is FQNEAQ in the germline V gene.

In regard to this clonotype: This may come from a read error, since a much larger clone is one base off. The chain links TRBV20-1 to TRBJ2-1, with D perhaps given as TRBD1 or TRBD2 (6 bases each). The germline gives CDR1 DFQATT, CDR2 SNEGSKA (reference sequence). This CDR3 has 13 amino acids. CDR3 loop: CSANGGPLNDQFF. In DNA, the CDR3 is TGCAGTGCTAACGGGGGCCCTCTCAATGACCAGTTCTTC.

This clonotype was seen at least ten times. The V gene is TRBV5-5, the J gene TRBJ1-1; TRBD1 agrees at 8 bases. Germline values: CDR1 SGHKS, CDR2 YYEKEE (reference sequence). V gave up 6 bases and J gave up 3 bases; unmatched junction bases: 7. The CDR3 spans 14 residues. In DNA form, the CDR3 reads TGTGCCAGCATAGGACAGGGTGGTGACACTGAAGCTTTCTTT. Translating gives CASIGQGGDTEAFF.